This T cell receptor (beta chain) was sequenced during a study of cytomegalovirus exposure and HLA in healthy donors. Study-level results: A list of 150 to 200 TCR beta chains associated with cytomegalovirus was given.

Germline lookup yields CDR1 LNHNV and CDR2 YYDKDF (reference sequence). This CDR3 spans 16 amino acids. The junction had 6 bases not matched to a gene; V was cut back by 0 bases and J by 7 bases. On this clone: The antigen is undetermined.

PCR used 60 Vbeta primers and 13 Jbeta primers. Assay: immunoSEQ multiplex PCR; the TCRdb copy retains only in-frame clones and omits some. The data show approximately 130,000 clones, roughly 85% seen once. The chain joins TRBV15 to TRBJ2-2, with 9 bases identical to TRBD1. Sequencing used PBMCs. The origin of this receptor is a woman in her twenties or thirties in good health and CMV-seropositive. CDR3 loop: CATSRDRTGVGGELFF. For the CDR3, the DNA is TGTGCCACCAGCAGAGACCGGACAGGGGTAGGCGGGGAGCTGTTTTTT.